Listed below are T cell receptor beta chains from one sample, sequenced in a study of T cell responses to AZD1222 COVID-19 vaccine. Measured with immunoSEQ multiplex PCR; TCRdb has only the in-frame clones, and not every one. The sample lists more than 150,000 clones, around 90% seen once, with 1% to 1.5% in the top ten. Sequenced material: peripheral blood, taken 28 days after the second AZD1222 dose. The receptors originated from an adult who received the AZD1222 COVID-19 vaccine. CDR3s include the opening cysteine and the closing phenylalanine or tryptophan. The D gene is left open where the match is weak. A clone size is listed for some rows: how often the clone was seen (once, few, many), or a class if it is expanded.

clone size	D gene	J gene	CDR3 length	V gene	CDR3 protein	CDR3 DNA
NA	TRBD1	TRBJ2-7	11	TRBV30	CASSGGYEQYF	TGTGCCTCCTCAGGGGGCTACGAGCAGTACTTC
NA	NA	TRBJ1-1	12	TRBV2	CARDQAHTEAFF	TGTGCCAGAGACCAGGCGCACACTGAAGCTTTCTTT
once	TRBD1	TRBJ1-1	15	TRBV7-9	CASTPRTGSNTEAFF	TGTGCCAGCACCCCTAGGACAGGAAGTAACACTGAAGCTTTCTTT
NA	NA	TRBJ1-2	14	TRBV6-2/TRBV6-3	CASSDGPSNYGYTF	TGTGCCAGCAGTGACGGACCGAGTAACTATGGCTACACCTTC
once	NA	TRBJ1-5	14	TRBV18	CASSTTDSNQPQHF	TGTGCCAGCTCAACGACAGATAGCAATCAGCCCCAGCATTTT
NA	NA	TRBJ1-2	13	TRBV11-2	CASSAQGNYGYTF	TGTGCCAGCAGCGCACAAGGAAACTATGGCTACACCTTC
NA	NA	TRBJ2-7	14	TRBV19	CASSIGASWYEQYF	TGTGCCAGTAGTATTGGGGCCAGTTGGTACGAGCAGTACTTC
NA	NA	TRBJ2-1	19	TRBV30	CAWSTSAGTLAGRYNEQFF	NA
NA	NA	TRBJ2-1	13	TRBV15	CATSRDLGDEQFF	TGTGCCACCAGCAGAGATCTGGGGGATGAGCAGTTCTTC
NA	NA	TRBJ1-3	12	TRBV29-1	CSSRGSGNTIYF	TGCAGCTCCAGGGGCTCTGGAAACACCATATATTTT
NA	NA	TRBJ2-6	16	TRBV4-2	CASSQDLNSGANVLTF	TGTGCCAGCAGCCAAGATTTAAACTCTGGGGCCAACGTCCTGACTTTC
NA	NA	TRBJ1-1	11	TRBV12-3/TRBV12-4	CASTMNTEAFF	TGTGCCAGCACCATGAACACTGAAGCTTTCTTT
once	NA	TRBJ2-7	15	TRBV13	CASSLSGGQIYEQYF	TGTGCCAGCAGCTTGTCGGGGGGACAGATCTACGAGCAGTACTTC
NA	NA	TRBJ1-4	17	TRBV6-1	CASSEGGHTAAGEKLFF	TGTGCCAGCAGTGAAGGGGGACACACGGCCGCGGGGGAAAAACTGTTTTTT
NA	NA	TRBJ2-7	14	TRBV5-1	CASSLSDRHYEQYF	TGCGCCAGCAGCTTGTCAGACAGACACTACGAGCAGTACTTC